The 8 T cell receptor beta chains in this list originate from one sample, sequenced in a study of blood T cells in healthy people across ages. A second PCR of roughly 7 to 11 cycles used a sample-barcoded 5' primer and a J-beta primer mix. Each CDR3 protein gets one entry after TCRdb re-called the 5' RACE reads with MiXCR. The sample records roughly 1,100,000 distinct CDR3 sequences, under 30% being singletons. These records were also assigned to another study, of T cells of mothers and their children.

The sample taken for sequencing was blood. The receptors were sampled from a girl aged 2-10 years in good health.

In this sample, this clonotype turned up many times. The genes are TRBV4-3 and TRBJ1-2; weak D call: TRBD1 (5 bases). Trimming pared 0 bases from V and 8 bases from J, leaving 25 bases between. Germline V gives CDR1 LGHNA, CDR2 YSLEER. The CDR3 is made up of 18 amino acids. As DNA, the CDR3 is TGCGCCAGCAGCCAAGAACGTCTACTCACTGACAGTCTTGACGGCTACACCTTC. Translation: CASSQERLLTDSLDGYTF.

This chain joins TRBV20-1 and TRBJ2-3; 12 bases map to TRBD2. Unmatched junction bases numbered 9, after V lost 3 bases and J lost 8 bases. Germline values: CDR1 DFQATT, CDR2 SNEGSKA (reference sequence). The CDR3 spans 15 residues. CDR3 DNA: TGCAGTGCTAGGGATCTAGCGGGAGGGCGAGGTACGCAGTATTTT. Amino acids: CSARDLAGGRGTQYF.

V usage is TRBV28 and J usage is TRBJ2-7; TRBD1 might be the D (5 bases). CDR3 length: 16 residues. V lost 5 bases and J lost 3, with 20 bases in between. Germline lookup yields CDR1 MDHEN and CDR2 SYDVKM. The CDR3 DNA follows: TGTGCCAGCAGTGACACTGACAGTTATGCGAACTACGAGCAGTACTTC. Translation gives CASSDTDSYANYEQYF.

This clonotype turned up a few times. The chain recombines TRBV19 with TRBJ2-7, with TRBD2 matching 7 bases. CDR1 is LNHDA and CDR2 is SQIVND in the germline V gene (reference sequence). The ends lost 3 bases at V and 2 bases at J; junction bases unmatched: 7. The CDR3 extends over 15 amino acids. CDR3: CASSMGLAEAYEQYF. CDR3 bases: TGTGCCAGTAGTATGGGCCTAGCGGAGGCCTACGAGCAGTACTTC.

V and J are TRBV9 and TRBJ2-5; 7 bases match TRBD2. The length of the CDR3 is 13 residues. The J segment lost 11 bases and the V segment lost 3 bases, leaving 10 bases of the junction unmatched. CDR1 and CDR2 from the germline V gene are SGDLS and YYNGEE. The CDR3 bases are TGTGCCAGCAGCGGCCCGGGGGGTCCAGGGCAGTACTTC. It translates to CASSGPGGPGQYF.

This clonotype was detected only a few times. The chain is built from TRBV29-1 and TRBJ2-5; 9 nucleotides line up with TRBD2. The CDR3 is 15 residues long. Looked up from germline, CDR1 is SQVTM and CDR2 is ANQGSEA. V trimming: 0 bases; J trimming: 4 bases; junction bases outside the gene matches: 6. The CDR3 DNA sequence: TGCAGCGTTGAAGATCCCGGGACTAGCTCAGAGACCCAGTACTTC. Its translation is CSVEDPGTSSETQYF.

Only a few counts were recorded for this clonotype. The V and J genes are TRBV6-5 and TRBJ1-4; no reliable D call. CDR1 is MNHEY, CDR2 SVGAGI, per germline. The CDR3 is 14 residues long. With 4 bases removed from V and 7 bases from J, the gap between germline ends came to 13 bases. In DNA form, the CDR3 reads TGTGCCAGCAGTTGGGAGCCCTATGGTGAAAAACTGTTTTTT. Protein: CASSWEPYGEKLFF.

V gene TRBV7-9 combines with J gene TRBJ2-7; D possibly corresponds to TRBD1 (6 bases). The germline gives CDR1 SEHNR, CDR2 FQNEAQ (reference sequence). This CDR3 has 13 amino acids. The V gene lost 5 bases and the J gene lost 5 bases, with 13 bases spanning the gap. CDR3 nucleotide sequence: TGTGCCAGCAGCGCGCGAGGGGGAGACGAGCAGTACTTC. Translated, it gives CASSARGGDEQYF.